The 29 T cell receptor beta chains below all came from one sample that was sequenced in a study of blood T cell repertoires in COVID-19. Some clones are missing from TCRdb's copy, which holds only in-frame ones; the method was immunoSEQ multiplex PCR. The table records under 250,000 clones, 86% of them present only once. Sequencing was done on a sample of peripheral blood. The receptor set was obtained from a woman older than 75 with COVID-19, enrolled during active disease.

The V and J genes are TRBV2 and TRBJ1-5; TRBD1 agrees at 9 bases. CDR3 length equals 13 residues. Germline-derived CDR1 and CDR2 are SNHLY and FYNNEI. V shed 4 bases and J 10 bases; nucleotides not matched to a gene: 5. The CDR3 loop is CASSGTGGFPQHF. In nucleotides, the CDR3 is TGTGCCAGCAGTGGAACAGGGGGCTTCCCCCAGCATTTT.

The chain joins TRBV29-1 to TRBJ1-2; a weak D match, TRBD1 (6 bases). Germline lookup yields CDR1 SQVTM and CDR2 ANQGSEA. CDR3 size: 17 residues. V dropped 6 bases and J dropped 1 base, with 24 bases sitting between them. The CDR3 is CSVAKPGTQNHNYGYTF. CDR3 in DNA: TGCAGCGTAGCCAAACCCGGGACACAGAATCATAACTATGGCTACACCTTC.

The sample holds a few counts of this clone. V is TRBV7-9 and J is TRBJ1-6; D uncertain. There are 14 residues in the CDR3. Germline-derived CDR1 and CDR2 are SEHNR and FQNEAQ (reference sequence). V was trimmed by 6 bases and J by 5 bases, leaving 11 bases between them. CDR3 sequence (DNA): TGTGCCAGCAGTGTGAAGGGAGATAATTCACCCCTCCACTTT. It yields the protein CASSVKGDNSPLHF.

V is TRBV28 and J is TRBJ1-2, with 9 bases matching TRBD1. J was trimmed by 8 bases and V by 2 bases; bases with no gene match: 3. Germline CDR1 reads MDHEN; CDR2 reads SYDVKM. The CDR3 covers 13 residues. The CDR3 coding sequence is TGTGCCAGCAGTTTAACACAGGGGGCAGGCTACACCTTC. Translation: CASSLTQGAGYTF.

The table lists this clone with a count of one. The chain is built from TRBV5-1 and TRBJ2-5; 7 bases are a match to TRBD2. The CDR3 is 13 amino acids. Germline CDR1 and CDR2: SGHRS and YFSETQ. The J segment lost 5 bases and the V segment lost 7 bases, leaving 8 bases of the junction unmatched. The CDR3 DNA is TGCGCCAGCTACGAAAATAGCGGGGAGACCCAGTACTTC. This encodes CASYENSGETQYF.

The rearrangement joins TRBV10-2 to TRBJ2-1, with 7 bases aligning to TRBD2. Germline V lookup: CDR1 WSHSY, CDR2 SAAADI. V lost 6 bases, J lost 0 bases, and 5 bases stayed unmatched. CDR3 length equals 15 residues. The CDR3 is CASRPGGSSYNEQFF. CDR3 bases: TGCGCCAGCAGACCCGGGGGGAGCTCCTACAATGAGCAGTTCTTC.

In DNA, the CDR3 is TGTGCCAGCAGCCGGACTAGCACCAACGAGCAGTACTTC. This translates into CASSRTSTNEQYF. The chain links TRBV7-3 to TRBJ2-7; 8 bases align to TRBD2. Germline V gives CDR1 SGHTA, CDR2 FQGTGA. The J segment lost 5 bases and the V segment lost 5 bases, leaving 5 bases of the junction unmatched. This CDR3 has 13 amino acids.

This chain connects TRBV7-6 to TRBJ2-3; 11 nucleotides align to TRBD2. The trim removed 3 bases at V and 6 bases at J, leaving 8 bases unmatched. This CDR3 has 16 amino acids. Per germline, CDR1 SGHVS and CDR2 FNYEAQ. The chain's CDR3 is CASSFSGGAVVDTQYF. CDR3 sequence (DNA): TGTGCCAGCAGCTTTAGCGGGGGGGCCGTTGTTGATACGCAGTATTTT.

This clone has just a few counts. V is TRBV28 and J is TRBJ2-7; 8 bases agree with TRBD1. The V gene's germline CDR1 is MDHEN and CDR2 SYDVKM. J gave up 5 bases and V 6 bases, and 9 bases lay outside the gene matches. The CDR3 contains 14 residues. In nucleotides, the CDR3 is TGTGCCAGCAGCCGGACAGGGTCGCGCCACGAGCAGTACTTC. This translates into CASSRTGSRHEQYF.

The chain couples TRBV5-1 to TRBJ2-1; D unclear. V lost 0 bases, J lost 12 bases, and 13 bases lay in between. CDR1 is SGHRS, CDR2 YFSETQ, per germline. CDR3 length equals 13 residues. The CDR3 loop is CASSLVGSMGQFF. The CDR3, as DNA: TGCGCCAGCAGCTTGGTCGGGTCAATGGGGCAGTTCTTC.

CDR3 sequence: CASDLGQGSGYTF. The CDR3 region has the DNA TGTGCCAGCGATTTAGGGCAGGGGAGTGGCTACACCTTC. This chain joins TRBV28 and TRBJ1-2, with D possibly TRBD1 on 6 matching bases. Deletions cut 8 bases from V and 7 bases from J, with 17 bases between. This CDR3 is built from 13 residues. Germline CDR1 MDHEN, CDR2 SYDVKM.

This chain links TRBV7-9 with TRBJ2-5; D is ambiguous. The CDR3 covers 14 residues. The germline V and J ends were trimmed by 3 bases and 2 bases, with 10 bases remaining between them. Germline V gene data show CDR1 as SEHNR and CDR2 as FQNEAQ (reference sequence). Here the CDR3 DNA reads TGTGCCAGCAGCTTTCTGACACCACAAGAGACCCAGTACTTC. Residues: CASSFLTPQETQYF.

V usage is TRBV14 and J usage is TRBJ1-1; TRBD1 aligns across 10 bases. The CDR3 is 18 residues long. V lost 5 bases and J lost 0; bases outside the gene matches: 12. CDR1 and CDR2 (germline): SGHDN, FVKESK. As DNA, the CDR3 is TGTGCCAGCAGCAATTGGGACAGGGGTCGGCTAATGAACACTGAAGCTTTCTTT. Protein product: CASSNWDRGRLMNTEAFF.

V gene TRBV19 combines with J gene TRBJ2-1; 8 bases are shared with TRBD2. Germline lookup yields CDR1 LNHDA and CDR2 SQIVND (reference sequence). V gave up 4 bases and J gave up 10 bases; unmatched junction bases: 15. The CDR3 has 16 amino acids. The CDR3, as DNA: TGTGCCAGTAGTAGCTCTAGCGGGCTTGTCTCGGGGGAGCAGTTCTTC. As protein: CASSSSSGLVSGEQFF.

This chain's CDR3 is CASSPRGVDEQYF. CDR3 nucleotides: TGTGCCAGCAGCCCCAGGGGGGTCGACGAGCAGTACTTC. This chain links TRBV5-4 with TRBJ2-7; D is perhaps TRBD1 (7 bases). The germline V gene has CDR1 SGHNT and CDR2 YYREEE (reference sequence). Trimming took 4 bases from V and 5 from J, leaving 13 bases between them. CDR3 size: 13 residues.

The rearrangement joins TRBV6-5 to TRBJ1-4; possibly TRBD1 for D (5 bases). The ends were cut back, 6 bases at V and 10 bases at J, with 15 bases in the middle. The CDR3 runs 13 residues. Germline loops: CDR1 MNHEY, CDR2 SVGAGI. The CDR3 loop is CASSQAFGGKLFF. CDR3 DNA sequence: TGTGCCAGCAGCCAAGCGTTCGGGGGAAAACTGTTTTTT.

CDR3 protein: CASSQVGGARKAFF. DNA for the CDR3: TGTGCCAGCAGCCAAGTTGGGGGGGCGCGTAAAGCTTTCTTT. V and J are TRBV14 and TRBJ1-1; possible D gene TRBD1, 6 bases. Germline V lookup: CDR1 SGHDN, CDR2 FVKESK. The CDR3 has 14 amino acids. The V gene lost 1 base and the J gene lost 9 bases, with 15 bases spanning the gap.

This chain links TRBV2 with TRBJ1-2; 12 positions match TRBD1. The CDR3 has 14 amino acids. CDR1 and CDR2 (germline): SNHLY, FYNNEI. V trimming: 6 bases; J trimming: 2 bases; junction bases outside the gene matches: 1. For the CDR3, the DNA is TGTGCCAGCAGGGGGACAGGGGGCAACTATGGCTACACCTTC. This codes for CASRGTGGNYGYTF.

This clone appeared a few times. This chain uses TRBV6-5 with TRBJ1-1; D remains unclear. V was clipped by 6 bases and J by 2 bases, with 4 bases between them. The CDR3 consists of 11 residues. Germline V gene sequence: CDR1 MNHEY, CDR2 SVGAGI. The chain's CDR3 is CASRLNTEAFF. The CDR3 DNA is TGTGCCAGCAGGCTAAACACTGAAGCTTTCTTT.

DNA of the CDR3: TGTGCCAGCAGCTTATTTAAAGACAGGGAGACAGATACGCAGTATTTT. This codes for CASSLFKDRETDTQYF. The gene calls are TRBV13 and TRBJ2-3, with 7 bases identical to TRBD1. V was clipped by 2 bases and J by 3 bases; unmatched bases: 8. Germline V gives CDR1 PRHDT, CDR2 FYEKMQ (reference sequence). CDR3 length: 16 residues.

CDR3 residues: CSVRQVEAFF. The CDR3 DNA reads TGCAGCGTGAGACAGGTTGAAGCTTTCTTT. This chain joins TRBV29-1 and TRBJ1-1; possible D gene TRBD1, 6 bases. V was shortened by 6 bases and J by 7 bases, with 9 bases between the two germline ends. The CDR3 loop spans 10 amino acids. In germline, CDR1 is SQVTM, CDR2 ANQGSEA.

V usage is TRBV9 and J usage is TRBJ1-1; D uncertain. This CDR3 has 14 amino acids. V was clipped by 0 bases and J by 2 bases, with 8 bases between them. The germline gives CDR1 SGDLS, CDR2 YYNGEE. CDR3 amino acids: CASSVDLSNTEAFF. The CDR3 nucleotides read TGTGCCAGCAGCGTAGATCTGAGTAACACTGAAGCTTTCTTT. Drawing the rest from reference TRBV9 and TRBJ1-1, the complete variable domain is DSGVTQTPKHLITATGQRVTLRCSPRSGDLSVYWYQQSLDQGLQFLIQYYNGEERAKGNILERFSAQQFPDLHSELNLSSLELGDSALYFCASSVDLSNTEAFFGQGTRLTVV.

J is TRBJ2-4 and V is TRBV7-2; D not resolved. The CDR3 totals 13 residues. V was pared by 1 base and J by 4 bases, with 5 bases between. Germline CDR1 and CDR2: SGHTA and FQGNSA. The CDR3 here is CASSLESKNIQYF. CDR3 coding DNA: TGTGCCAGCAGCTTAGAATCTAAAAACATTCAGTACTTC.

The chain employs TRBV11-2 and TRBJ2-7; 11 bases match TRBD2. The CDR3 length is 14 residues. Losses at the gene ends were 5 bases for V and 6 bases for J; bases not matched to a gene: 6. CDR1 and CDR2 (germline): SGHAT, FQNNGV. This CDR3 reads CASSPTSGVVEQYF. The CDR3 DNA is TGTGCCAGCAGCCCGACTAGCGGGGTGGTCGAGCAGTACTTC.

The chain couples TRBV7-2 to TRBJ2-7; 9 bases are a match to TRBD2. The V gene end was trimmed by 1 base and the J gene end by 4 bases; junction bases not matched to a gene: 5. Germline V gene sequence: CDR1 SGHTA, CDR2 FQGNSA. The CDR3 is 15 amino acids. CDR3 loop: CASSLGSGGVYEQYF. The CDR3 DNA follows: TGTGCCAGCAGCTTAGGTAGCGGGGGAGTTTACGAGCAGTACTTC.

The chain carries TRBV6-6 and TRBJ1-4; D remains unclear. The V end was cut by 8 bases, the J end by 8 bases, with 15 bases between. This CDR3 spans 13 amino acids. CDR1 and CDR2 (germline): MNHNY, SVGAGI (reference sequence). CDR3 coding DNA: TGTGCCAGCGGTTTTCTAGGCCGCGAAAAACTGTTTTTT. It translates to CASGFLGREKLFF.

The V gene is TRBV6-5, the J gene TRBJ1-1; the D is unclear. V shed 5 bases and J shed 1 base, with 8 bases lying between them. CDR1 is MNHEY and CDR2 is SVGAGI in the germline V gene. This CDR3 spans 13 amino acids. CDR3: CASSRLWNTEAFF. In DNA, the CDR3 is TGTGCCAGCAGTAGACTCTGGAACACTGAAGCTTTCTTT.

In this sample, this clone turned up once. This rearrangement joins TRBV7-2 to TRBJ2-1, with D possibly matching TRBD2 (6 bases). Per germline, CDR1 SGHTA and CDR2 FQGNSA. The CDR3 runs to 15 residues. V gave up 0 bases and J gave up 3 bases, with 9 bases separating them. CDR3 amino acids: CASSLAGSGYNEQFF. The CDR3 coding sequence is TGTGCCAGCAGCTTAGCAGGTAGCGGCTACAATGAGCAGTTCTTC. The full variable domain, in which reference TRBV7-2 and TRBJ2-1 provide the parts outside the CDR3, is GAGVSQSPSNKVTEKGKDVELRCDPISGHTALYWYRQSLGQGLEFLIYFQGNSAPDKSGLPSDRFSAERTGGSVSTLTIQRTQQEDSAVYLCASSLAGSGYNEQFFGPGTRLTVL.

This chain joins TRBV5-6 and TRBJ2-3; D is unresolved. Trimming removed 1 base at V and 2 bases at J, with 5 bases between. There are 13 residues in the CDR3. CDR1 is SGHDT, CDR2 YYEEEE, per germline. For the CDR3, the DNA is TGTGCCAGCAGCTTGTCCATCACAGATACGCAGTATTTT. The encoded protein is CASSLSITDTQYF.